Shown below are 24 T cell receptor beta chains from a single sample sequenced in a study of CD8 T cells in ankylosing spondylitis. Study conclusions and caveats: Among TCR beta sequences, a motif of fewer than 10 highly homologous variants appeared characteristic of ankylosing spondylitis blood.

TCRdb re-called the 5' RACE reads with MiXCR, one entry per CDR3 protein. The sample lists about 220,000 distinct CDR3 sequences, about 18% occurring once. Antigens for these TCRs are unknown. Sequencing was done on a sample of blood, either unsorted or a sorted T cell fraction (not recorded which). All receptors come from a male donor with ankylosing spondylitis.

The chain employs TRBV28 and TRBJ1-5; 7 bases are a match to TRBD1. This CDR3 is 14 amino acids long. V shed 3 bases, J shed 7 bases, and the junction held 6 bases outside the gene matches. Per the germline V gene, CDR1 is MDHEN and CDR2 is SYDVKM. The CDR3 sequence: CASSFGDSDQPQHF. DNA for the CDR3: TGTGCCAGCAGTTTCGGGGACAGCGACCAGCCCCAGCATTTT.

J is TRBJ1-2 and V is TRBV11-2; no definite D call. Germline V gene lookup returns CDR1 SGHAT and CDR2 FQNNGV. This CDR3 contains 11 residues. Trimming cost V 5 bases and J 6 bases, with 7 bases left between them. CDR3 DNA sequence: TGTGCCAGCAGCCCCACCCATGGCTACACCTTC. Protein product: CASSPTHGYTF.

Only a few counts were recorded for this clonotype. V usage is TRBV24-1 and J usage is TRBJ2-1; 8 bases agree with TRBD1. This CDR3 is built from 15 residues. The J segment lost 7 bases and the V segment lost 4 bases, leaving 8 bases of the junction unmatched. Germline values: CDR1 KGHDR, CDR2 SFDVKD. The DNA for the CDR3 is TGTGCCACCAGTGACCTGACAGGGGCGGGGAATGAGCAGTTCTTC. Protein product: CATSDLTGAGNEQFF.

This clonotype showed up just a few times. The V gene is TRBV7-9, the J gene TRBJ1-2; D is undetermined. V was shortened by 5 bases and J by 7 bases, with 11 bases between the two germline ends. Germline values: CDR1 SEHNR, CDR2 FQNEAQ (reference sequence). The CDR3 is 12 residues long. The CDR3 nucleotides read TGTGCCAGCAGCCCCGACAATATTGGCTACACCTTC. It translates to CASSPDNIGYTF.

The table lists this clonotype with a few counts. This chain uses TRBV4-3 with TRBJ1-1; 7 bases map to TRBD1. The germline gives CDR1 LGHNA, CDR2 YSLEER. V lost 1 base to trimming and J lost 1 base; unmatched junction nucleotides: 3. This CDR3 comprises 15 residues. CDR3 coding DNA: TGCGCCAGCAGCCAAGTCCCAGGGGGGAACACTGAAGCTTTCTTT. Translation: CASSQVPGGNTEAFF.

This clonotype was seen more than once but under ten times. The rearrangement joins TRBV18 to TRBJ2-3; D is unresolved. With 2 bases removed from V and 2 bases from J, the gap between germline ends came to 5 bases. CDR1 and CDR2 (germline): KGHSH, LQKENI. This CDR3 spans 13 amino acids. CDR3 loop: CASSPDPTDTQYF. The CDR3 region has the DNA TGTGCCAGCTCACCAGATCCCACAGATACGCAGTATTTT.

There are a few counts of this clonotype. J is TRBJ2-7 and V is TRBV4-2; 7 nucleotides agree with TRBD2. Germline-derived CDR1 and CDR2 are LGHNA and YNFKEQ. The trim removed 4 bases at V and 6 bases at J, leaving 9 bases unmatched. This CDR3 is built from 14 residues. The CDR3 loop reads CASSPKEVAGEQYF. As DNA, the CDR3 is TGTGCCAGCAGCCCGAAGGAGGTAGCGGGCGAGCAGTACTTC.

This clonotype was recorded a few times. The chain links TRBV4-1 to TRBJ2-5; a weak D match, TRBD1 (6 bases). The CDR3 loop spans 16 amino acids. CDR1 is MGHRA, CDR2 YSYEKL, per germline. Trimming left V 3 bases short and J 5 bases short, with 19 bases between. The DNA for the CDR3 is TGCGCCAGCAGCCACTACCAGGGGCCGTCCGCGGAGACCCAGTACTTC. Translation gives CASSHYQGPSAETQYF.

The chain combines TRBV19 with TRBJ2-2; TRBD2 agrees at 7 bases. V shed 3 bases and J 1 base; nucleotides not matched to a gene: 8. This CDR3 comprises 17 residues. Germline V CDR1 and CDR2: LNHDA, SQIVND (reference sequence). This chain's CDR3 is CASSIPLGLENTGELFF. CDR3 coding DNA: TGTGCCAGTAGTATTCCCTTAGGACTAGAGAACACCGGGGAGCTGTTTTTT.

This clonotype has a handful of counts. V is TRBV4-3 and J is TRBJ2-6; D not certain. The CDR3 runs to 14 residues. CDR1 and CDR2 from the germline V gene are LGHNA and YSLEER. V lost 4 bases and J 7 bases, leaving 11 bases between the germline ends. As DNA, the CDR3 is TGCGCCAGCAGCCCCGGCCTAGAAGCCAACGTCCTGACTTTC. This gives the protein CASSPGLEANVLTF.

This chain connects TRBV2 to TRBJ2-1; 10 bases fit TRBD2. This CDR3 has 17 residues. CDR1 SNHLY and CDR2 FYNNEI come from the germline V gene. V lost 6 bases, J lost 8 bases, and 16 bases stayed unmatched. CDR3 in amino acids: CASSEPPLAGAFDEQFF. The CDR3, as DNA: TGTGCCAGCAGCGAACCCCCTCTAGCGGGAGCCTTCGATGAGCAGTTCTTC. Full variable domain (rest looked up from reference TRBV2 and TRBJ2-1): EPEVTQTPSHQVTQMGQEVILRCVPISNHLYFYWYRQILGQKVEFLVSFYNNEISEKSEIFDDQFSVERPDGSNFTLKIRSTKLEDSAMYFCASSEPPLAGAFDEQFFGPGTRLTVL.

This sequence joins TRBV7-9 and TRBJ2-1; D could derive from TRBD1 or TRBD2 (6 bases each). Trimming took 5 bases from V and 0 from J, leaving 14 bases between them. This CDR3 spans 16 amino acids. Germline CDR1 SEHNR, CDR2 FQNEAQ (reference sequence). CDR3 DNA sequence: TGTGCCAGCAGCCCCCAGGGGCGGGACTCCTACAATGAGCAGTTCTTC. Its protein product is CASSPQGRDSYNEQFF.

The chain is built from TRBV9 and TRBJ2-3; D unclear. Germline V gene data show CDR1 as SGDLS and CDR2 as YYNGEE. The CDR3 contains 15 residues. Trimming removed 6 bases from V and 2 bases from J, with 16 bases in between. The DNA for the CDR3 is TGTGCCAGCACCTACACGTTCCTCGCCACAGATACGCAGTATTTT. Translation: CASTYTFLATDTQYF.

This clonotype was counted only a few times. The chain employs TRBV12-3 or TRBV12-4 and TRBJ2-2; D not certain. The CDR3 loop spans 14 amino acids. The V and J ends lost 3 bases and 4 bases respectively, with 9 bases between them. DNA of the CDR3: TGTGCCAGCAGTTTTTTGGTAGTCACCGGGGAGCTGTTTTTT. Encoded protein: CASSFLVVTGELFF.

The rearrangement links TRBV7-6 to TRBJ2-7; D remains unclear. The V gene's germline CDR1 is SGHVS and CDR2 FNYEAQ. CDR3 length: 14 residues. V shed 2 bases and J shed 0 bases, with 8 bases lying between them. DNA of the CDR3: TGTGCCAGCAGCTTAACAGAGAGCTCCTACGAGCAGTACTTC. This translates into CASSLTESSYEQYF.

V and J are TRBV7-9 and TRBJ2-1; no firm D call. In germline, CDR1 is SEHNR, CDR2 FQNEAQ (reference sequence). The CDR3 length is 16 residues. V was pared by 11 bases and J by 0 bases, with 20 bases between. CDR3 coding DNA: TGTGCCTCCCCCCCCGACTCCTACATCTCCTACAATGAGCAGTTCTTC. This codes for CASPPDSYISYNEQFF.

This clonotype occurred a few times. The CDR3 coding sequence is TGTGCCAGCAGCCTAAATCCGGGGTGGGGTACGACAGATACGCAGTATTTT. Translation gives CASSLNPGWGTTDTQYF. The gene calls are TRBV5-6 and TRBJ2-3; D might be TRBD2 (5 bases). Per the germline V gene, CDR1 is SGHDT and CDR2 is YYEEEE. Trimming shortened V by 4 bases and J by 3 bases, and 21 bases separated the two germline ends. The CDR3 is 17 amino acids.

The chain combines TRBV5-1 with TRBJ1-2, with unresolved D. The V end lost 0 bases, the J end lost 2 bases, and 5 bases lay between the germline ends. The V gene's germline CDR1 is SGHRS and CDR2 YFSETQ. This CDR3 region has 13 residues. The CDR3, as DNA: TGCGCCAGCAGCTTGGTTGAGAACTATGGCTACACCTTC. It is translated as CASSLVENYGYTF.

This clonotype was recorded a few times. The chain joins TRBV7-2 to TRBJ2-1; D unclear. The CDR3 runs 15 residues. Trimming cost V 0 bases and J 1 base, with 7 bases left between them. Germline V gene sequence: CDR1 SGHTA, CDR2 FQGNSA. CDR3 DNA: TGTGCCAGCAGCTTAGCACAGCCTTCCTACAATGAGCAGTTCTTC. Translating gives CASSLAQPSYNEQFF.

This clonotype was seen a few times. The rearrangement links TRBV5-1 to TRBJ2-7, with 10 bases matching TRBD1. The CDR3 runs to 18 residues. The ends lost 1 base at V and 0 bases at J; junction bases unmatched: 10. Germline assignment: CDR1 SGHRS and CDR2 YFSETQ. DNA of the CDR3: TGCGCCAGCAGCTTGTTAGGGACAGGGGCCTCCTACTCCTACGAGCAGTACTTC. It is translated as CASSLLGTGASYSYEQYF.

In its sample, this clonotype was seen many times. This sequence joins TRBV29-1 and TRBJ1-1; D unresolved. The CDR3 sequence is 12 residues long. Trimming pared 7 bases from V and 1 base from J, leaving 10 bases between. In germline, CDR1 is SQVTM, CDR2 ANQGSEA. CDR3 protein: CSALTENTEAFF. CDR3 bases: TGCAGCGCCTTGACCGAGAACACTGAAGCTTTCTTT.

The table lists this clonotype with a few counts. The chain has TRBV4-3 and TRBJ2-1; TRBD2 is a possible D gene (6 bases). V was shortened by 0 bases and J by 1 base, with 10 bases between the two germline ends. The CDR3 has 16 residues. Germline V gene data show CDR1 as LGHNA and CDR2 as YSLEER. The CDR3 DNA is TGCGCCAGCAGCCAAGATGGGCGGGAATCCTACAATGAGCAGTTCTTC. It encodes CASSQDGRESYNEQFF.

The V and J genes are TRBV7-8 and TRBJ2-7, with D unresolved. The ends were cut back, 1 base at V and 5 bases at J, with 18 bases in the middle. Looked up from germline, CDR1 is SGHVS and CDR2 is FQNEAQ. The CDR3 is 16 residues long. In nucleotides, the CDR3 is TGTGCCAGCAGCTTAGGAAGTGGAACGTTTGTAAACGAGCAGTACTTC. Translating it yields CASSLGSGTFVNEQYF.

The chain recombines TRBV7-2 with TRBJ2-5; tentatively, D is TRBD2 (5 bases). Germline assignment: CDR1 SGHTA and CDR2 FQGNSA. This CDR3 comprises 17 residues. V shed 7 bases and J shed 3 bases, with 24 bases lying between them. This CDR3 is CASTPRGRGYSEETQYF. CDR3 nucleotides: TGTGCCAGCACCCCCCGAGGGCGCGGATACAGTGAAGAGACCCAGTACTTC.